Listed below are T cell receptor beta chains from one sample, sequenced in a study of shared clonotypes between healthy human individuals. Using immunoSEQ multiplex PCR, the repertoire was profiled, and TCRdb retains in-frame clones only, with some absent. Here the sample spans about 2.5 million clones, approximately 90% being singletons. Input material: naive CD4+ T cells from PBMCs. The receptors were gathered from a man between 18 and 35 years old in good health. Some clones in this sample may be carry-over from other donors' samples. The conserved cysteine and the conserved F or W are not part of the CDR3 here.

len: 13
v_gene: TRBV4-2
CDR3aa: ASSQDWAGNTEAF

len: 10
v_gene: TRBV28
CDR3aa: ASSPQGYEQY

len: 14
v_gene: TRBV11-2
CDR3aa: ASSPVGGRSYNEQF

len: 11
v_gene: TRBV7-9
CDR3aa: ASSSRDYYGYT

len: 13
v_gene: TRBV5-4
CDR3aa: ASSLQTSVTDTQY

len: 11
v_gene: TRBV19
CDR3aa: ASSIRGRETQY

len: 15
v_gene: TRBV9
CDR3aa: ASSVGLAGSSSYEQY

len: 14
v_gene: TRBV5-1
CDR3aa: ASSSDSGTMGGELF

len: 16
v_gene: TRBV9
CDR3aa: ASRVSGRAIKAKNIQY

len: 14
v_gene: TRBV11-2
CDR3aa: ASSSIAGQGAYEQY

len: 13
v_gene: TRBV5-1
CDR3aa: ASSLDRGNTGELF

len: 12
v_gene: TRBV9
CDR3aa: ASSEEISGNTIY

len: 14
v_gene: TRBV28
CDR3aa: ASSLSGGLTNYGYT

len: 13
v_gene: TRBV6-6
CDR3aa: ASSRAGTGEYEQY

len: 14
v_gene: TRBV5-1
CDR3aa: ASTPVAGGGADTQY

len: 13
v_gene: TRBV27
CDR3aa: ASKLAGAGYNEQF

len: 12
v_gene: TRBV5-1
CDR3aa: ASSANRVSTEAF

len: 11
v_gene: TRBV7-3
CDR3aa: ASSLIGMDEQF

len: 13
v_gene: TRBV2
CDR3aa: ASSEGLYSNQPQH

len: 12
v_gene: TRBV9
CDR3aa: ASSVRAFDHEQY

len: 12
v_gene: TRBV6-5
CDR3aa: ASSLNRDRETQY

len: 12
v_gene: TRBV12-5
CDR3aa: ASGLVSLVETQY

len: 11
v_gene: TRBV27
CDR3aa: ASSYTRVGTQY

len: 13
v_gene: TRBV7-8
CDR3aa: ASSLASQGNQPQH

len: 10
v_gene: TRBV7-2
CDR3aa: ASSLPVDEAF

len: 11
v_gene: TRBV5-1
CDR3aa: ASSLGPNNEQF

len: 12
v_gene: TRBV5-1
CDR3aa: ASSVGTGGYEQY

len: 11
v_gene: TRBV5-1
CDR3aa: ASSLGPDYGYT

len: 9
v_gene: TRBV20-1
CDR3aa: SARAGPDKY

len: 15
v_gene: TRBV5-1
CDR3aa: ASSSSDRARSIYEQY

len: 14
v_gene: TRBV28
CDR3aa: ASTTLWTSGRTEQY